This T cell receptor beta chain originates from a study of CD8 T cells in ankylosing spondylitis. Study-level points and caveats: A TCR beta motif of fewer than ten highly homologous variants seemed to mark ankylosing spondylitis blood. Past research had described some motif variants in reactive arthritis synovial fluid and blood. Researchers reportedly found disease-linked clones significantly enriched in matched ankylosing spondylitis synovial fluid.

This clonotype was seen a few times. Its antigen remains unknown. TCRdb redid the calling of the 5' RACE reads with MiXCR, one entry per CDR3 protein. The sample consists of 800,000 to 900,000 distinct CDR3 sequences, approximately 10% of them appearing once. The CDR3 loop spans 17 amino acids. V gave up 3 bases and J gave up 0 bases, with 12 bases separating them. Source material: blood, either unsorted or a sorted T cell fraction (not recorded which). The origin of this receptor is a male donor with ankylosing spondylitis. V is TRBV12-3 or TRBV12-4 and J is TRBJ1-6; D unclear. The CDR3 protein is CASSLSIAGSYNSPLHF. CDR3 bases: TGTGCCAGCAGTTTGTCAATAGCGGGCTCCTATAATTCACCCCTCCACTTT.